A single sample gave rise to the 26 T cell receptor beta chains below, sequenced in a study of CD8 T cells in Susac syndrome. Reverse transcription of about 0.45 to 1 ug RNA was carried out with random hexamers. TCRdb independently ran MiXCR on the immunoSEQ multiplex PCR reads; one entry per CDR3 protein. This sample carries 130,000 or so distinct CDR3 sequences, 94% of them seen once, and the ten largest clones take about 0.098%. Source material: CD4+ T cells from PBMCs. These receptors originate from a human donor in good health.

The V call is TRBV27, the J call TRBJ2-1, with D possibly being TRBD2 (6 bases). CDR3 length equals 15 residues. The germline CDR1 and CDR2 sequences are MNHEY and SMNVEV (reference sequence). V was clipped by 5 bases and J by 6 bases, with 17 bases between them. The CDR3, as DNA: TGTGCCAGCAGTACTAACTGGATCGGGGGCAATGAGCAGTTCTTC. The encoded protein is CASSTNWIGGNEQFF.

The V gene is TRBV20-1, the J gene TRBJ2-3; 12 bases are a match to TRBD2. This CDR3 contains 14 residues. Germline V gene sequence: CDR1 DFQATT, CDR2 SNEGSKA (reference sequence). V lost 6 bases, J lost 3 bases, and 4 bases stayed unmatched. The CDR3 coding sequence is TGCAGTGCCCCTAGCGGGAGGGAGACAGATACGCAGTATTTT. Translating it yields CSAPSGRETDTQYF.

This clonotype occurred a few times. The chain recombines TRBV19 with TRBJ2-7, with 7 bases fitting TRBD1. The germline V gene has CDR1 LNHDA and CDR2 SQIVND (reference sequence). This CDR3 has 14 amino acids. With V trimmed by 6 bases and J by 0 bases, 5 bases remained unmatched. This CDR3 is CASRPGQNSYEQYF. The CDR3 DNA reads as TGTGCCAGTAGGCCGGGACAGAACTCCTACGAGCAGTACTTC. Full variable domain (missing parts from reference TRBV19 and TRBJ2-7): DGGITQSPKYLFRKEGQNVTLSCEQNLNHDAMYWYRQDPGQGLRLIYYSQIVNDFQKGDIAEGYSVSREKKESFPLTVTSAQKNPTAFYLCASRPGQNSYEQYFGPGTRLTVT.

The V call is TRBV7-3, the J call TRBJ2-3; D is unclear. CDR3 length: 12 amino acids. The germline V and J ends were trimmed by 4 bases and 6 bases, with 8 bases remaining between them. CDR1 is SGHTA, CDR2 FQGTGA, per germline. The CDR3 sequence is CASSSLRDTQYF. In DNA, the CDR3 is TGTGCCAGCAGCTCACTTCGGGATACGCAGTATTTT.

The chain has TRBV3-1 and TRBJ1-1; possible D gene TRBD1, 5 bases. V was cut by 0 bases and J by 4 bases, with 9 bases left in between. In germline, CDR1 is LGHDT, CDR2 YNNKEL (reference sequence). CDR3 length: 14 amino acids. DNA of the CDR3: TGTGCCAGCAGCCAAGATGGAGGGGTCACTGAAGCTTTCTTT. This sequence encodes CASSQDGGVTEAFF.

The chain uses TRBV6-2 or TRBV6-3 and TRBJ1-6; the D gene is possibly TRBD1 (5 bases). V was pared by 6 bases and J by 7 bases, with 16 bases between. The germline CDR1 and CDR2 sequences are MNHEY and SVGEGT. The CDR3 loop spans 15 amino acids. The CDR3: CASSSWDGRNSPLHF. CDR3 bases: TGTGCCAGCAGCTCCTGGGACGGGAGAAATTCACCCCTCCACTTT.

The CDR3 sequence is CASSWDQEAFF. As DNA, the CDR3 is TGTGCCAGCAGTTGGGACCAAGAAGCTTTCTTT. This rearrangement joins TRBV12-3 or TRBV12-4 to TRBJ1-1, with D tentatively TRBD1 (5 bases). The ends were cut back, 4 bases at V and 8 bases at J, with 8 bases in the middle. The CDR3 has 11 amino acids.

The CDR3 is CASSPFEGRNTEAFF. CDR3 nucleotides: TGTGCCAGCTCACCATTCGAGGGAAGGAACACTGAAGCTTTCTTT. V usage is TRBV18 and J usage is TRBJ1-1; D remains ambiguous. The CDR3 consists of 15 residues. Germline lookup yields CDR1 KGHSH and CDR2 LQKENI. The V end was cut by 2 bases, the J end by 1 base, with 11 bases between. Full variable domain (missing parts from reference TRBV18 and TRBJ1-1): NAGVMQNPRHLVRRRGQEARLRCSPMKGHSHVYWYRQLPEEGLKFMVYLQKENIIDESGMPKERFSAEFPKEGPSILRIQQVVRGDSAAYFCASSPFEGRNTEAFFGQGTRLTVV.

The chain uses TRBV14 and TRBJ2-2, with 12 bases aligning to TRBD2. This CDR3 region has 17 residues. J lost 6 bases, V lost 4 bases, and 9 bases had no gene match. Germline assignment: CDR1 SGHDN and CDR2 FVKESK. The chain's CDR3 is CASSRRKTSGRPGELFF. CDR3 nucleotides: TGTGCCAGCAGCCGACGGAAGACTAGCGGGAGACCCGGGGAGCTGTTTTTT.

The rearrangement joins TRBV20-1 to TRBJ2-7; 7 bases fit TRBD2. This CDR3 contains 14 residues. CDR1 and CDR2 (germline): DFQATT, SNEGSKA (reference sequence). With 0 bases clipped from V and 5 bases from J, the junction kept 7 bases outside the gene matches. For the CDR3, the DNA is TGCAGTGCTAGAGATTGGGGGGGTATGGACGAGCAGTACTTC. Translated, it gives CSARDWGGMDEQYF.

This chain joins TRBV4-3 and TRBJ2-7, with TRBD1 identical over 10 bases. CDR3 length equals 16 residues. CDR1 is LGHNA and CDR2 is YSLEER in the germline V gene. With 5 bases clipped from V and 5 bases from J, the junction kept 12 bases outside the gene matches. CDR3 nucleotide sequence: TGCGCCAGCAGCACCCAGCTGACAGGGGGCATGAACGAGCAGTACTTC. It yields the protein CASSTQLTGGMNEQYF.

In this sample, this clonotype turned up once. This chain uses TRBV20-1 with TRBJ2-1; 8 bases line up with TRBD2. The CDR3 runs to 14 residues. The germline gives CDR1 DFQATT, CDR2 SNEGSKA (reference sequence). V lost 7 bases, J lost 2 bases, and 7 bases stayed unmatched. DNA for the CDR3: TGCAGTGTGGATAGCGGGACTACCTACAATGAGCAGTTCTTC. It is translated as CSVDSGTTYNEQFF.

The chain is built from TRBV3-1 and TRBJ2-1, with 7 bases aligning to TRBD1. CDR3 length equals 15 residues. Losses at the gene ends were 2 bases for V and 6 bases for J; bases not matched to a gene: 7. The germline CDR1 and CDR2 sequences are LGHDT and YNNKEL (reference sequence). The CDR3 DNA sequence: TGTGCCAGCAGCCAATTTTTAGAGGGGGCCAATGAGCAGTTCTTC. Protein sequence: CASSQFLEGANEQFF.

The chain couples TRBV20-1 to TRBJ2-5; TRBD2 aligns across 9 bases. Unmatched junction bases numbered 12, after V lost 2 bases and J lost 5 bases. Germline CDR1 reads DFQATT; CDR2 reads SNEGSKA (reference sequence). There are 16 residues in the CDR3. CDR3: CSARFQGSGRTETQYF. CDR3 DNA: TGCAGTGCTAGATTTCAGGGCAGCGGGAGGACGGAGACCCAGTACTTC.

This chain joins TRBV4-3 and TRBJ1-2; possible D gene TRBD1, 6 bases. Germline-derived CDR1 and CDR2 are LGHNA and YSLEER. The V end lost 2 bases, the J end lost 3 bases, and 13 bases lay between the germline ends. This CDR3 region has 15 residues. DNA of the CDR3: TGCGCCAGCAGCCAATCCGGGGAGGGGGACTATGGCTACACCTTC. Amino acids: CASSQSGEGDYGYTF.

The chain recombines TRBV2 with TRBJ1-1; D is uncertain. V was shortened by 6 bases and J by 6 bases, with 14 bases between the two germline ends. This CDR3 is built from 13 residues. Germline-derived CDR1 and CDR2 are SNHLY and FYNNEI. The CDR3 is CASRLVRESEAFF. Here the CDR3 DNA reads TGTGCCAGCAGACTAGTAAGGGAGTCTGAAGCTTTCTTT. The full variable domain, with the rest looked up from reference TRBV2 and TRBJ1-1, is EPEVTQTPSHQVTQMGQEVILRCVPISNHLYFYWYRQILGQKVEFLVSFYNNEISEKSEIFDDQFSVERPDGSNFTLKIRSTKLEDSAMYFCASRLVRESEAFFGQGTRLTVV.

This clonotype has a single count. The CDR3 region is CSAPADDRGDYEQYF. CDR3 nucleotides: TGCAGTGCTCCCGCGGATGACAGGGGGGACTACGAGCAGTACTTC. The chain links TRBV20-1 to TRBJ2-7, with 9 bases fitting TRBD1. V dropped 5 bases and J dropped 3; count of bases not matched to a gene: 11. This CDR3 region has 15 residues. In germline, CDR1 is DFQATT, CDR2 SNEGSKA (reference sequence).

CDR3 sequence: CASSYSPLAGTNTGELFF. Here the CDR3 DNA reads TGTGCCAGCAGTTACTCCCCACTAGCGGGGACAAACACCGGGGAGCTGTTTTTT. V gene TRBV6-5 combines with J gene TRBJ2-2; the match to TRBD2 covers 10 bases. Germline lookup yields CDR1 MNHEY and CDR2 SVGAGI. CDR3 length equals 18 residues. The ends lost 0 bases at V and 2 bases at J; junction bases unmatched: 6.

V is TRBV7-2 and J is TRBJ2-2, with 7 bases lining up with TRBD2. V shed 5 bases and J 4 bases; nucleotides not matched to a gene: 10. Germline V gene lookup returns CDR1 SGHTA and CDR2 FQGNSA. The CDR3 consists of 16 residues. The CDR3, as DNA: TGTGCCAGCAGCAAACCGGGACTATTAACCACCGGGGAGCTGTTTTTT. Residues: CASSKPGLLTTGELFF.

CDR3 sequence (DNA): TGTGCCAGTAGTAGCGGCGGGAGAGATTACAATGAGCAGTTCTTC. Translated: CASSSGGRDYNEQFF. The rearrangement joins TRBV19 to TRBJ2-1; TRBD2 matches 7 bases. V lost 4 bases, J lost 4 bases, and 7 bases stayed unmatched. The CDR3 extends over 15 amino acids. Germline values: CDR1 LNHDA, CDR2 SQIVND (reference sequence).

The V call is TRBV6-5, the J call TRBJ2-3; TRBD1 matches at 7 bases. Trimming cost V 8 bases and J 6 bases; bases outside gene matches: 11. Germline CDR1 reads MNHEY; CDR2 reads SVGAGI. The CDR3 covers 14 residues. CDR3 nucleotides: TGTGCCAGCCGTACCGGGACAGATGTGGATACGCAGTATTTT. Encoded protein: CASRTGTDVDTQYF.

The V and J genes are TRBV12-3 or TRBV12-4 and TRBJ2-7; D not certain. This CDR3 region has 13 residues. The germline V and J ends were trimmed by 3 bases and 5 bases, with 11 bases remaining between them. CDR3 nucleotides: TGTGCCAGCAGTTTCCCCAATTCCCACGAGCAGTACTTC. Amino acids: CASSFPNSHEQYF.

V usage is TRBV5-5 and J usage is TRBJ2-3; possible D gene TRBD1, 5 bases. V lost 5 bases and J 4 bases, leaving 5 bases between the germline ends. The CDR3 loop spans 11 amino acids. Germline CDR1 SGHKS, CDR2 YYEKEE (reference sequence). For the CDR3, the DNA is TGTGCCAGCAGGACAGCAGATACGCAGTATTTT. Its translation is CASRTADTQYF.

The genes are TRBV19 and TRBJ2-1; D possibly corresponds to TRBD2 (5 bases). Germline V lookup: CDR1 LNHDA, CDR2 SQIVND (reference sequence). The V end lost 5 bases, the J end lost 0 bases, and 11 bases lay between the germline ends. The CDR3 is 15 amino acids. The CDR3 protein is CASSRAGLSYNEQFF. CDR3 nucleotide sequence: TGTGCCAGTAGTCGCGCAGGACTCTCCTACAATGAGCAGTTCTTC. Combining the CDR3 with reference TRBV19 and TRBJ2-1 gives the whole variable domain DGGITQSPKYLFRKEGQNVTLSCEQNLNHDAMYWYRQDPGQGLRLIYYSQIVNDFQKGDIAEGYSVSREKKESFPLTVTSAQKNPTAFYLCASSRAGLSYNEQFFGPGTRLTVL.

The chain carries TRBV28 and TRBJ2-6, with D unresolved. The CDR3 totals 14 residues. Germline assignment: CDR1 MDHEN and CDR2 SYDVKM. Trimming pared 7 bases from V and 1 base from J, leaving 8 bases between. The CDR3 reads CASKKPSGANVLTF. CDR3 DNA: TGTGCCAGCAAAAAGCCGTCTGGGGCCAACGTCCTGACTTTC.

The V and J genes are TRBV11-1 and TRBJ2-5, with D hard to call. The CDR3 contains 13 residues. With 5 bases removed from V and 5 bases from J, the gap between germline ends came to 12 bases. Per germline, CDR1 SGHAT and CDR2 FQDESV (reference sequence). CDR3 nucleotide sequence: TGTGCCAGCAGCCCATCAAGCCGGGAGACCCAGTACTTC. Translation gives CASSPSSRETQYF.